These 6 T cell receptor beta chains were sequenced from one sample in a study of tumor-infiltrating lymphocytes in primary liver carcinoma (dated by TCRdb to 2015 to 2018). Without any cell sorting, total RNA and DNA were co-extracted from about 20-30 mg of bulk tissue using the AllPrep DNA/RNA mini kit. TCRdb lists the instrument as Illumina HiSeq 2500. Starting from around 500 ng total RNA, TCRbeta-specific cDNA was produced by reverse transcription with a constant-region primer and ProtoScript II reverse transcriptase. Three nested multiplex PCR rounds, following a slightly modified ARM-PCR procedure, were used to build the TCRbeta libraries. Each of the first two PCR rounds ran for approximately 10 cycles and used multiplex TRBV1-TRBV30 forward primers together with a Cbeta reverse primer. The raw public data were reprocessed by TCRdb itself: fastp quality trimming at Q25, MiXCR clonotype calling, in-frame beta chains only. Rows are unified per CDR3 protein, each entry keeping the most common DNA and genes. Within this sample are over 95,000 distinct CDR3 sequences, with roughly 69% of them counted one time only. 9.5% of the sample belongs to the ten largest clones.

Material: liver tumor tissue from sampling region 5. In light of the paper, this sample's cell subset or site label describes: tumor region T5, tumor centre. The receptors stem from a woman aged 55 to 70 with primary liver carcinoma and hepatitis B virus infection.

In regard to this clonotype: Sequence at one end of the junction differs from germline and may be a read error. The chain employs TRBV4-2 and TRBJ1-1; a weak D match, TRBD1 (6 bases). Germline CDR1 reads LGHNA; CDR2 reads YNFKEQ. This CDR3 has 16 amino acids. CDR3 amino acids: CASNQGGQGMNTEAFF. DNA for the CDR3: TGCGCCAGCAACCAAGGGGGGCAGGGGATGAACACTGAAGCTTTCTTT.

Comment on this clonotype: A junction boundary mismatches the germline segment, possibly from a read error. The CDR3 DNA reads as TGTGCCTGCAGATCCCGGACGGGGGCAGATACGCAGTATTTT. This gives the protein CACRSRTGADTQYF. V usage is TRBV11-2 and J usage is TRBJ2-3, with a possible D match to TRBD2 (6 bases). CDR3 size: 14 residues. Germline loops: CDR1 SGHAT, CDR2 FQNNGV. The full variable domain, its missing parts supplied by reference TRBV11-2 and TRBJ2-3, is EAGVAQSPRYKIIEKRQSVAFWCNPISGHATLYWYQQILGQGPKLLIQFQNNGVVDDSQLPKDRFSAERLKGVDSTLKIQPAKLEDSAVYLCACRSRTGADTQYFGPGTRLTVL.

This clonotype was picked up a small number of times. A much bigger clone sits one base away, suggesting this may be a read error. This chain links TRBV12-3 or TRBV12-4 with TRBJ2-5; D tentatively reads TRBD1 or TRBD2 (5 bases each). The CDR3 length is 15 residues. The CDR3: CVSSLAGDVQETQYF. CDR3 coding DNA: TGTGTCAGCAGTTTAGCCGGGGACGTACAAGAGACCCAGTACTTC.

This clonotype occurred many times. V is TRBV29-1 and J is TRBJ1-1; 7 bases match TRBD1. V dropped 6 bases and J dropped 1; count of bases not matched to a gene: 11. In germline, CDR1 is SQVTM, CDR2 ANQGSEA. The CDR3 has 15 residues. The CDR3 loop is CSVRSDGTANTEAFF. CDR3 DNA: TGCAGCGTAAGATCAGACGGGACAGCGAACACTGAAGCTTTCTTT.

To note about this clonotype: The junction shows a germline mismatch at one end, possibly a read error. The chain recombines TRBV7-9 with TRBJ2-2, with D tentatively TRBD1 (6 bases). The germline V gene encodes CDR1 SEHNR and CDR2 FQNEAQ (reference sequence). This CDR3 contains 17 residues. CDR3 sequence: CASSPQGTRANAGELFF. DNA of the CDR3: TGTGCCAGCAGCCCCCAGGGGACAAGGGCGAACGCCGGGGAGCTGTTTTTT.

V gene TRBV5-5 combines with J gene TRBJ2-5; the match to TRBD1 covers 7 bases. The CDR3 sequence is 15 residues long. The germline V gene has CDR1 SGHKS and CDR2 YYEKEE (reference sequence). V trimming: 6 bases; J trimming: 7 bases; junction bases outside the gene matches: 15. CDR3 sequence reads: CASNFTDRAPGTQYF. In DNA, the CDR3 is TGTGCCAGCAACTTTACTGACAGGGCCCCCGGGACCCAGTACTTC.